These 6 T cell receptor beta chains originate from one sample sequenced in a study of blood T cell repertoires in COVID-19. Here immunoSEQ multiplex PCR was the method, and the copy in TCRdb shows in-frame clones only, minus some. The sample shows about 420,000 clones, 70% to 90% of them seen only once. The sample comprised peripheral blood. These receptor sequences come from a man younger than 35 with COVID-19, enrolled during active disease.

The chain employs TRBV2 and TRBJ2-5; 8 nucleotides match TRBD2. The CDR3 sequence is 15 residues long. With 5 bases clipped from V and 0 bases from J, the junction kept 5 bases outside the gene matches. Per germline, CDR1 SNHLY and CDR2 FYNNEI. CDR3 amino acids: CASSLAGTYQETQYF. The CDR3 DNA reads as TGTGCCAGCAGTTTAGCGGGGACGTACCAAGAGACCCAGTACTTC.

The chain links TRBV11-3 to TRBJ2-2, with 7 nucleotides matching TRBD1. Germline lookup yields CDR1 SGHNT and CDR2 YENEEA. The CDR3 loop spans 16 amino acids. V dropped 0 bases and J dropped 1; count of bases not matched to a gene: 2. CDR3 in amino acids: CASSLEGQRNTGELFF. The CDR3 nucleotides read TGTGCCAGCAGCTTAGAGGGACAGAGGAACACCGGGGAGCTGTTTTTT.

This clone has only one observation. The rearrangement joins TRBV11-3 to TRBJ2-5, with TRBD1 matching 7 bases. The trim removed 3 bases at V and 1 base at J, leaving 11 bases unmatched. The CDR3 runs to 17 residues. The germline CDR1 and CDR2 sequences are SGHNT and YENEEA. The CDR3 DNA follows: TGTGCCAGCAGCTTCTCATTCGGGACAGATAGCCAAGAGACCCAGTACTTC. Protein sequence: CASSFSFGTDSQETQYF.

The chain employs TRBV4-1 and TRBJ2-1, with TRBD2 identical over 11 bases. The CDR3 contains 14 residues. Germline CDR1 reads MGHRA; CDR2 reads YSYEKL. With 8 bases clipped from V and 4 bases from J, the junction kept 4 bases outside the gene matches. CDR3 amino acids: CASGGLAAYNEQFF. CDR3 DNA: TGCGCCAGCGGGGGACTAGCGGCATACAATGAGCAGTTCTTC.

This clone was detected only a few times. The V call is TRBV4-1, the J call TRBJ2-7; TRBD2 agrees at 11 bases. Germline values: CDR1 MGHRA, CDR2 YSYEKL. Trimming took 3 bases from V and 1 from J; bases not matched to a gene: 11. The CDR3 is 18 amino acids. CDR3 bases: TGCGCCAGCAGCCATACAAGGGCTAGCGGGAGGACTTCCTACGAGCAGTACTTC. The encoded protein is CASSHTRASGRTSYEQYF.

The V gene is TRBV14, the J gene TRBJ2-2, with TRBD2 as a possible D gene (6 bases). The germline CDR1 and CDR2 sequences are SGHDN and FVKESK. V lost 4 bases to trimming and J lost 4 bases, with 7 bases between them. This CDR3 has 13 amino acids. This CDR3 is CASSLSGTGELFF. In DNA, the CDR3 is TGTGCCAGCAGCCTTAGCGGCACCGGGGAGCTGTTTTTT.